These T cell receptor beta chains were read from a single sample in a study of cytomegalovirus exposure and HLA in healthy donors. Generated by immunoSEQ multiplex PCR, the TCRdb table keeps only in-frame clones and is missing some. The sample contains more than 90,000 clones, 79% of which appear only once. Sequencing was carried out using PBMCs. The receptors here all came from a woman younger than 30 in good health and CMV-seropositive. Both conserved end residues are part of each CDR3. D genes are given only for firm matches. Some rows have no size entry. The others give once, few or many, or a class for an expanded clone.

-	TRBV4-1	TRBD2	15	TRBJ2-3	CASSQVGLAGDTQYF	TGCGCCAGCAGCCAAGTAGGGCTAGCGGGAGATACGCAGTATTTT
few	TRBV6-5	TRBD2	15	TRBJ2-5	CASSWTTSTEETQYF	TGTGCCAGCAGTTGGACGACTAGCACAGAAGAGACCCAGTACTTC
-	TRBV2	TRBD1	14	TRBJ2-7	CASRPVTGFYEQYF	TGTGCCAGCAGACCCGTGACAGGGTTTTACGAGCAGTACTTC
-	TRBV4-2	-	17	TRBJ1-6	CASSQDRQAGENSPLHF	TGTGCCAGCAGCCAAGATCGGCAGGCGGGCGAAAATTCACCCCTCCACTTT
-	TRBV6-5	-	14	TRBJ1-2	CASSYGGAPYGYTF	TGTGCCAGCAGTTACGGAGGGGCCCCCTATGGCTACACCTTC
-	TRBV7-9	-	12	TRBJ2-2	CASGLGGGELFF	TGTGCCAGCGGGCTCGGGGGCGGGGAGCTGTTTTTT
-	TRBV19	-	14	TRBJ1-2	CASSLGLGVYGYTF	TGTGCCAGTAGTTTAGGGCTCGGAGTCTATGGCTACACCTTC
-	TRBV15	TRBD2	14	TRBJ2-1	CATSTQRGHNEQFF	TGTGCCACCAGCACCCAGCGGGGCCACAATGAGCAGTTCTTC
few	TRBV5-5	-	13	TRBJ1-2	CASSPGRLWGYTF	TGTGCCAGCAGCCCAGGGCGTTTGTGGGGCTACACCTTC
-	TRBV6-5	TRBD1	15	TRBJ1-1	CASRTKTGANTEAFF	TGTGCCAGCAGGACAAAAACAGGGGCGAACACTGAAGCTTTCTTT
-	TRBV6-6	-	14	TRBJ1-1	CASSYGRVDTEAFF	TGTGCCAGCAGTTACGGGCGGGTCGACACTGAAGCTTTCTTT
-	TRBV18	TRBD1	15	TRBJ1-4	CASSLGDRLYEKLFF	TGTGCCAGCTCACTAGGGGACAGACTCTATGAAAAACTGTTTTTT
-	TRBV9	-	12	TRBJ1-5	CASGVVNQPQHF	TGTGCCAGCGGAGTGGTAAATCAGCCCCAGCATTTT
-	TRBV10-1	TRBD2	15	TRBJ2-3	CASSESRTSGSLKYF	TGCGCCAGCAGTGAGTCGAGGACTAGCGGCTCACTTAAGTATTTT
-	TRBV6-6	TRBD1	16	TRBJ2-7	CASTPVPGQLSYEQYF	TGTGCCAGCACCCCCGTCCCGGGACAGTTGTCTTACGAGCAGTACTTC
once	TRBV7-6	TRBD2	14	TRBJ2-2	CASSSGTHTGELFF	TGTGCCAGCAGTAGCGGGACTCACACCGGGGAGCTGTTTTTT
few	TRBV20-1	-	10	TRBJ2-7	CSASSYEQYF	TGCAGTGCTAGCAGCTACGAGCAGTACTTC
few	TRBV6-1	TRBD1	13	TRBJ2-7	CASSLGQVYEQYF	TGTGCCAGCAGCCTGGGACAGGTCTACGAGCAGTACTTC
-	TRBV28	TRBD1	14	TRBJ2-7	CASISGTGTYEQYF	TGTGCCAGCATATCCGGGACAGGGACCTACGAGCAGTACTTC
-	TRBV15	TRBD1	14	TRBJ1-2	CATSSAGGSSGYTF	TGTGCCACCAGCAGTGCAGGGGGCTCGAGTGGCTACACCTTC
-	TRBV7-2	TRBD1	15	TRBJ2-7	CASSLAGTGPYEQYF	TGTGCCAGCAGCTTAGCGGGGACAGGGCCCTACGAGCAGTACTTC
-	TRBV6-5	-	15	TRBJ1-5	CASSLKGGENQPQHF	TGTGCCAGCAGCCTCAAGGGAGGGGAAAATCAGCCCCAGCATTTT
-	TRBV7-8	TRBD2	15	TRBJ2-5	CASSSRTSGRETQYF	TGTGCCAGCAGCTCCAGGACTAGCGGGAGGGAGACCCAGTACTTC
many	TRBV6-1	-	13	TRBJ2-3	CASGMRVTDTQYF	TGTGCCAGCGGCATGCGGGTGACAGATACGCAGTATTTT
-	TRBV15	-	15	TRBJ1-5	CATSPRTSSNQPQHF	TGTGCCACCAGCCCTAGGACATCTAGCAATCAGCCCCAGCATTTT
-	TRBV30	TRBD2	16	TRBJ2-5	CAWSYSLAGIRETQYF	TGTGCCTGGAGTTATTCCCTAGCGGGGATTCGGGAGACCCAGTACTTC
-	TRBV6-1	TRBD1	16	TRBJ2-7	CASSERGTASSYEQYF	TGTGCCAGCAGTGAAAGGGGGACAGCGAGCTCCTACGAGCAGTACTTC
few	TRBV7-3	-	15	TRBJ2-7	CASSLMGGRGAEQYF	TGTGCCAGCAGCTTAATGGGCGGCAGGGGAGCCGAGCAGTACTTC
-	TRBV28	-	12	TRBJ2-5	CAGTQRGETQYF	TGTGCCGGCACCCAAAGAGGGGAGACCCAGTACTTC
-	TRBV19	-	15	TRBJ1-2	CASSISGGAVYGYTF	TGTGCCAGTAGTATAAGTGGGGGCGCGGTGTATGGCTACACCTTC
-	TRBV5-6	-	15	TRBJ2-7	CASSLITTNRHEQYF	TGTGCCAGCAGCTTGATAACTACCAACCGCCACGAGCAGTACTTC
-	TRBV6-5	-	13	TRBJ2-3	CASSYGPSDTQYF	TGTGCCAGCAGTTACGGCCCCTCGGATACGCAGTATTTT
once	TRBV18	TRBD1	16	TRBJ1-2	CASSLSGTGGDYGYTF	TGTGCCAGCTCACTTTCCGGGACAGGGGGTGACTATGGCTACACCTTC
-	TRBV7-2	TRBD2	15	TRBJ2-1	CASSLDGGRADEQFF	TGTGCCAGCAGCTTAGATGGCGGGAGGGCAGATGAGCAGTTCTTC
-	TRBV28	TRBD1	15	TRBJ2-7	CASSETTGFGDEQYF	TGTGCCAGCAGTGAAACGACAGGGTTTGGCGACGAGCAGTACTTC
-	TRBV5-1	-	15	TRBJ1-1	CASSPPGNTNTEAFF	TGCGCCAGCAGCCCCCCAGGAAACACGAACACTGAAGCTTTCTTT
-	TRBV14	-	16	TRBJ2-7	CASSQDPRVSSYEQYF	TGTGCCAGCAGCCAAGATCCCCGTGTCAGCTCCTACGAGCAGTACTTC
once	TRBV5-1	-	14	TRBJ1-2	CASSPEGAAYGYTF	TGCGCCAGCAGCCCGGAAGGGGCAGCCTATGGCTACACCTTC
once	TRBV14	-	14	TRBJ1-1	CASSRNLVGTEAFF	TGTGCCAGCAGCCGTAATCTGGTCGGGACTGAAGCTTTCTTT
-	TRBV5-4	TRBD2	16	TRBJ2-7	CASSAGLASTSYEQYF	TGTGCCAGCAGCGCCGGACTAGCGAGTACCTCCTACGAGCAGTACTTC
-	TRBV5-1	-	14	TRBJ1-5	CASSLSGGNQPQHF	TGCGCCAGCAGCTTAAGCGGGGGTAATCAGCCCCAGCATTTT
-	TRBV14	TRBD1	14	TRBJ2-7	CASSLSFPGGEQYF	TGTGCCAGCAGCCTTTCTTTCCCAGGGGGCGAGCAGTACTTC
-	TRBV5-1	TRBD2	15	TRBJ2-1	CASRTGTISYNEQFF	TGCGCCAGCAGAACCGGGACTATCTCCTACAATGAGCAGTTCTTC
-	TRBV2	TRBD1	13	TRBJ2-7	CASRDRGYREQYF	TGTGCCAGCCGGGACAGGGGATATAGGGAGCAGTACTTC
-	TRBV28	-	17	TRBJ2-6	CASSFPHTTSGANVLTF	TGTGCCAGCAGTTTCCCCCACACTACCTCTGGGGCCAACGTCCTGACTTTC
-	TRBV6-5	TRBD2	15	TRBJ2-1	CASTPPSGGGNEQFF	TGTGCCAGCACCCCGCCCAGCGGGGGGGGGAATGAGCAGTTCTTC
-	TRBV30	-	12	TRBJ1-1	CAWSRDTPEAFF	TGTGCCTGGAGTCGGGACACCCCTGAAGCTTTCTTT
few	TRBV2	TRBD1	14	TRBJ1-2	CASSRKTGSYGYTF	TGTGCCAGCAGTCGGAAGACAGGGAGCTATGGCTACACCTTC
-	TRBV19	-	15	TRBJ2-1	CATSRRGAGTNEQFF	TGTGCCACTTCGAGACGGGGGGCCGGTACGAATGAGCAGTTCTTC
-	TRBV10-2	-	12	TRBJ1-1	CASSEPNSEAFF	TGCGCCAGCAGTGAGCCGAACAGTGAAGCTTTCTTT
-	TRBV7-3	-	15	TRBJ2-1	CASSLRAGTYNEQFF	TGTGCCAGCAGCTTAAGGGCCGGAACCTACAATGAGCAGTTCTTC
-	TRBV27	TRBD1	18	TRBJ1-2	CASSNSISGTGFNYGYTF	TGTGCCAGCAGTAATTCCATATCCGGGACAGGGTTTAACTATGGCTACACCTTC
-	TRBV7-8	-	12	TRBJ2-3	CASSFYTDTQYF	TGTGCCAGCAGCTTTTACACAGATACGCAGTATTTT
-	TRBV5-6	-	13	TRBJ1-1	CASSLASSPEAFF	TGTGCCAGCAGCTTGGCCTCGTCCCCTGAAGCTTTCTTT
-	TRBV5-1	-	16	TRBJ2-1	CASSLAKTYVLNEQFF	TGCGCCAGCAGCTTGGCCAAGACTTACGTGCTCAATGAGCAGTTCTTC
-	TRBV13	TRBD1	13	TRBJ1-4	CASSRGTAEKLFF	TGTGCCAGCAGCCGGGGGACAGCTGAAAAACTGTTTTTT